This passage covers 13 T cell receptor beta chains from one sample sequenced in a study of CD8 T cells in Susac syndrome. Random-hexamer reverse transcription was applied to about 0.5 to 1 ug RNA. TCRdb called the immunoSEQ multiplex PCR reads again in MiXCR, with one record for every CDR3 protein. This table holds 200,000 to 250,000 distinct CDR3 sequences, just under 95% found once. The sequencing sample was made of CD4+ T cells from PBMCs. These receptors were obtained from a human donor with multiple sclerosis.

The CDR3: CASSQGARYYGYTF. In nucleotides, the CDR3 is TGTGCCAGCAGCCAAGGAGCCAGATACTATGGCTACACCTTC. The rearrangement joins TRBV3-1 to TRBJ1-2, with D uncertain. The CDR3 is 14 amino acids. The germline gives CDR1 LGHDT, CDR2 YNNKEL (reference sequence). V dropped 1 base and J dropped 3 bases, with 9 bases sitting between them.

The chain combines TRBV11-2 with TRBJ2-3; the D gene is possibly TRBD1 (5 bases). In germline, CDR1 is SGHAT, CDR2 FQNNGV. With 3 bases removed from V and 0 bases from J, the gap between germline ends came to 10 bases. This CDR3 has 15 residues. CDR3 sequence reads: CASSFQGRSTDTQYF. CDR3 sequence (DNA): TGTGCCAGCAGCTTTCAGGGCAGAAGCACAGATACGCAGTATTTT.

The chain employs TRBV7-9 and TRBJ1-6, with TRBD1 identical over 8 bases. Germline CDR1 reads SEHNR; CDR2 reads FQNEAQ (reference sequence). This CDR3 has 16 residues. Trimming at V came to 5 bases and at J to 4 bases, leaving 7 bases not matched to a gene. The DNA for the CDR3 is TGTGCCAGCAGCCCTATTGGGACAGGTTATAATTCACCCCTCCACTTT. Protein sequence: CASSPIGTGYNSPLHF.

V and J are TRBV7-9 and TRBJ1-6, with D tentatively TRBD1 (5 bases). Germline loops: CDR1 SEHNR, CDR2 FQNEAQ (reference sequence). Trimming stripped 7 bases from V and 4 bases from J, with 14 bases between. This CDR3 is built from 15 residues. This chain's CDR3 is CASTPGQSYNSPLHF. For the CDR3, the DNA is TGTGCCAGCACCCCAGGGCAGTCGTATAATTCACCCCTCCACTTT.

V is TRBV12-3 or TRBV12-4 and J is TRBJ2-5, with 9 bases fitting TRBD2. The CDR3 contains 18 residues. J was trimmed by 1 base and V by 6 bases; bases with no gene match: 15. In nucleotides, the CDR3 is TGTGCCAGCAGCCACGGATTTCGCGTTAGCGGGGGCCAAGAGACCCAGTACTTC. Protein: CASSHGFRVSGGQETQYF.

This chain connects TRBV12-3 or TRBV12-4 to TRBJ2-1; D unclear. This CDR3 is built from 12 residues. V was cut by 6 bases and J by 2 bases, with 5 bases left in between. The CDR3 region is CASSTTYNEQFF. The CDR3 nucleotides read TGTGCCAGCAGCACCACCTACAATGAGCAGTTCTTC.

The chain couples TRBV5-1 to TRBJ2-5; D may be TRBD2 (5 bases). The J call may be wrong; the DNA end is better matched by TRBJ2-7. This CDR3 has 14 residues. Germline lookup yields CDR1 SGHRS and CDR2 YFSETQ. As DNA, the CDR3 is TGCGCCAGCAGCTTGGTTGGAGGAAGGGCCGAGCAGTACTTC. Residues: CASSLVGGRAEQYF.

The chain employs TRBV19 and TRBJ2-7; possible D gene TRBD1, 6 bases. The CDR3 has 13 residues. Trimming took off 3 bases at V and 2 bases at J, with 8 bases between the two ends. From germline, CDR1 is LNHDA and CDR2 SQIVND (reference sequence). CDR3 amino acids: CASSIGTPYEQYF. The CDR3 nucleotides are TGTGCCAGTAGTATCGGGACACCCTACGAGCAGTACTTC. Together with reference TRBV19 and TRBJ2-7, the CDR3 gives the full variable domain: DGGITQSPKYLFRKEGQNVTLSCEQNLNHDAMYWYRQDPGQGLRLIYYSQIVNDFQKGDIAEGYSVSREKKESFPLTVTSAQKNPTAFYLCASSIGTPYEQYFGPGTRLTVT.

V and J are TRBV29-1 and TRBJ2-4; D is possibly TRBD1 (7 bases). The CDR3 is 13 residues long. Germline values: CDR1 SQVTM, CDR2 ANQGSEA. The CDR3 sequence is CSGLQGSKNIQYF. CDR3 nucleotides: TGCAGTGGACTACAGGGGTCCAAAAACATTCAGTACTTC.

This clonotype was recorded once. The chain employs TRBV2 and TRBJ2-3; D is possibly TRBD2 (5 bases). Germline V lookup: CDR1 SNHLY, CDR2 FYNNEI. V was cut by 4 bases and J by 6 bases, with 17 bases left in between. The CDR3 runs 15 residues. This CDR3 is CASSGLAGGRDTQYF. CDR3 DNA: TGTGCCAGCAGTGGGCTAGCAGGTGGACGGGATACGCAGTATTTT.

The CDR3 sequence: CASTLGQGVTGELFF. CDR3 sequence (DNA): TGTGCCAGCACATTGGGACAGGGGGTCACCGGGGAGCTGTTTTTT. This chain links TRBV3-1 with TRBJ2-2, with 11 positions matching TRBD1. V lost 7 bases, J lost 4 bases, and 5 bases stayed unmatched. Looked up from germline, CDR1 is LGHDT and CDR2 is YNNKEL (reference sequence). The CDR3 has 15 residues.

This chain links TRBV6-5 with TRBJ1-5, with D hard to call. This CDR3 comprises 13 residues. V was shortened by 2 bases and J by 6 bases, with 8 bases between the two germline ends. The germline V gene encodes CDR1 MNHEY and CDR2 SVGAGI. The DNA of the CDR3 is TGTGCCAGCAGTTACAGAAACGGTCAGCCCCAGCATTTT. Translated: CASSYRNGQPQHF.

This clonotype was picked up one time. The rearrangement joins TRBV30 to TRBJ1-6, with D perhaps matching TRBD1 (5 bases). Germline loops: CDR1 GTSNPN, CDR2 SVGIG (reference sequence). The V end was cut by 5 bases, the J end by 7 bases, with 15 bases between. The CDR3 length is 14 residues. CDR3 sequence reads: CAWQPGLENSPLHF. The CDR3 DNA follows: TGTGCCTGGCAGCCGGGACTCGAGAATTCACCCCTCCACTTT.